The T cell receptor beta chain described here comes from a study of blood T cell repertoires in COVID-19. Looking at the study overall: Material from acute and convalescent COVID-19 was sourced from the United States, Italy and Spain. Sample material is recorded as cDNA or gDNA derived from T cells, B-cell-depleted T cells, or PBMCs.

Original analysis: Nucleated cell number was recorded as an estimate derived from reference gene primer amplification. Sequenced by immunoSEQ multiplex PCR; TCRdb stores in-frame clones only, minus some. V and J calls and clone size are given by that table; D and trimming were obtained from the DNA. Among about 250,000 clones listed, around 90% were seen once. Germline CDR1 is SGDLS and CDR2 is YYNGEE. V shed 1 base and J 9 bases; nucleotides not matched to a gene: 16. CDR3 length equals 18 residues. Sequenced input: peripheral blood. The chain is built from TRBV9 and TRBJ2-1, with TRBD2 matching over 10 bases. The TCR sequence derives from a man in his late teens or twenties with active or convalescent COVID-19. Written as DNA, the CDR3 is TGTGCCAGCAGCGTACAACTAGCGGGAAATGGGCAGGGTGGTGAGCAGTTCTTC. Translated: CASSVQLAGNGQGGEQFF. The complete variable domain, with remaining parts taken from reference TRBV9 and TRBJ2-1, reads DSGVTQTPKHLITATGQRVTLRCSPRSGDLSVYWYQQSLDQGLQFLIQYYNGEERAKGNILERFSAQQFPDLHSELNLSSLELGDSALYFCASSVQLAGNGQGGEQFFGPGTRLTVL.